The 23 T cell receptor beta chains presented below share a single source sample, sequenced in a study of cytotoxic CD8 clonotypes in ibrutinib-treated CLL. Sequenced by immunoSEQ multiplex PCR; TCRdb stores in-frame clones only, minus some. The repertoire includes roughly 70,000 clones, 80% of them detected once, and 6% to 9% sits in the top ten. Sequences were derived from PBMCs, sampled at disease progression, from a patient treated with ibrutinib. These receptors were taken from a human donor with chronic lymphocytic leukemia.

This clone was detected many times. CDR3: CASARGGDGYTF. CDR3 in DNA: TGTGCTAGTGCCCGGGGGGGTGATGGCTACACCTTC. The chain is built from TRBV12-5 and TRBJ1-2; maybe TRBD1 (5 bases). There are 12 residues in the CDR3. Trimming removed 7 bases from V and 6 bases from J, with 12 bases in between. CDR1 is LGHNT, CDR2 FRNRAP, per germline.

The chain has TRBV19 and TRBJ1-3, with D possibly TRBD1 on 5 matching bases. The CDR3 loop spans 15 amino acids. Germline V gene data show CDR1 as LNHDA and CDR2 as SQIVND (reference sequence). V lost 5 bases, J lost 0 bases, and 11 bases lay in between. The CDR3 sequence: CASSRGDSSGNTIYF. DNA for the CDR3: TGTGCCAGTAGTCGGGGTGACAGCTCTGGAAACACCATATATTTT.

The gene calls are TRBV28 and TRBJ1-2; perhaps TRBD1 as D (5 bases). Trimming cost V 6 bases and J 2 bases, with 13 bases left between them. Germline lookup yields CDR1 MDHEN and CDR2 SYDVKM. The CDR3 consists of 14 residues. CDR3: CASSAPEGNYGYTF. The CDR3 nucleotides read TGTGCCAGCAGCGCCCCCGAGGGGAACTATGGCTACACCTTC.

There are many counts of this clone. The CDR3 loop reads CASSYSGVIDYEQYF. The CDR3 DNA reads as TGTGCCAGCAGTTACTCCGGAGTTATAGACTACGAGCAGTACTTC. This sequence joins TRBV6-6 and TRBJ2-7; D call uncertain. CDR1 is MNHNY, CDR2 SVGAGI, per germline (reference sequence). The CDR3 has 15 residues. The germline V and J ends were trimmed by 0 bases and 3 bases, with 12 bases remaining between them.

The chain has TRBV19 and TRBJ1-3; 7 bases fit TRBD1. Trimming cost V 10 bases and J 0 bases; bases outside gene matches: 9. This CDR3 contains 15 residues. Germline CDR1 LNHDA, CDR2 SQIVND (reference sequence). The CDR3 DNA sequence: TGTGCCACGGAATGGGACAGCGGCTCTGGAAACACCATATATTTT. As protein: CATEWDSGSGNTIYF.

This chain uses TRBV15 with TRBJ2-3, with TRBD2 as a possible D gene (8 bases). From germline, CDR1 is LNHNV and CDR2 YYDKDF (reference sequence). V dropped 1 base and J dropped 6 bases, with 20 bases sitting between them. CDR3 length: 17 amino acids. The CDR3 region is CATSRVPAGDRWDTQYF. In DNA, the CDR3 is TGTGCCACCAGCAGAGTACCAGCGGGGGACAGATGGGATACGCAGTATTTT. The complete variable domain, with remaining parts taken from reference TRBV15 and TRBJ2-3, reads DAMVIQNPRYQVTQFGKPVTLSCSQTLNHNVMYWYQQKSSQAPKLLFHYYDKDFNNEADTPDNFQSRRPNTSFCFLDIRSPGLGDTAMYLCATSRVPAGDRWDTQYFGPGTRLTVL.

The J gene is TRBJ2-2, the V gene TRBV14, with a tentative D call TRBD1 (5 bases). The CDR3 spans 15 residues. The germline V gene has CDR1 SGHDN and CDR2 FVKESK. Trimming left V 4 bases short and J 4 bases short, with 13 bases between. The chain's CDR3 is CASSPRQGGTGELFF. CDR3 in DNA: TGTGCCAGCAGCCCCCGTCAGGGTGGCACCGGGGAGCTGTTTTTT.

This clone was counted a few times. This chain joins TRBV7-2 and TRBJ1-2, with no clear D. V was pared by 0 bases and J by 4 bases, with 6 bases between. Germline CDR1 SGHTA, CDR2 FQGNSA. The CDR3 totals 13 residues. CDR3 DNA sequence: TGTGCCAGCAGCTTAGCAGGGTTCTATGGCTACACCTTC. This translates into CASSLAGFYGYTF.

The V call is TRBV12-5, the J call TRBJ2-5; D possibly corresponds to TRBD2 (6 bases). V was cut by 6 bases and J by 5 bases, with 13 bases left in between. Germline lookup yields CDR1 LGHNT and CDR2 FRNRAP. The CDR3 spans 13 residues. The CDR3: CASGGGGMETQYF. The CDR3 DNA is TGTGCTAGTGGCGGGGGAGGAATGGAGACCCAGTACTTC.

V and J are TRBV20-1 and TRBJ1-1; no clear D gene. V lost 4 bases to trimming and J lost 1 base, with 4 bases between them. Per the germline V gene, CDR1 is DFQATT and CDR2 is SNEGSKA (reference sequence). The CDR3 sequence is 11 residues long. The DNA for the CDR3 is TGCAGTGCTATAGGGAACACTGAAGCTTTCTTT. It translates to CSAIGNTEAFF.

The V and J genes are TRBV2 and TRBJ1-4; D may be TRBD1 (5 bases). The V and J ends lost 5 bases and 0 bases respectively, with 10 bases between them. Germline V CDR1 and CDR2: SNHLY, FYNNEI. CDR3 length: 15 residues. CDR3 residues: CASSPGRATNEKLFF. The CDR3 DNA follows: TGTGCCAGCAGTCCAGGGAGGGCAACTAATGAAAAACTGTTTTTT.

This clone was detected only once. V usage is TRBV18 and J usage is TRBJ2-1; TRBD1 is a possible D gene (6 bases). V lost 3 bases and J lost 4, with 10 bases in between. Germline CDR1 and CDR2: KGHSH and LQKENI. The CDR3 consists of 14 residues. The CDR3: CASSPQDSYNEQFF. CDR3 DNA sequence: TGTGCCAGCTCACCCCAGGACAGTTACAATGAGCAGTTCTTC.

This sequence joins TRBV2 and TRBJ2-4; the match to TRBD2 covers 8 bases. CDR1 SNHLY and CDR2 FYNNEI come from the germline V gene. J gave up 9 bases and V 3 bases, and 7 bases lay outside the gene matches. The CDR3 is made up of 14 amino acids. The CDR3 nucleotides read TGTGCCAGCAGTGATGTAGCGGGGAATATCATTCAGTACTTC. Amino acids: CASSDVAGNIIQYF.

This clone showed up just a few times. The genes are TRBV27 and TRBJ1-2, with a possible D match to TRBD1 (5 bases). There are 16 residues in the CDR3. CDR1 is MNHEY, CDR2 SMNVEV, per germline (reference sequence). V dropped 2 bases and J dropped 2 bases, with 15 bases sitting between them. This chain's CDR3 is CASSLTTGAPNYGYTF. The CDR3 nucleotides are TGTGCCAGCAGTTTAACCACCGGGGCACCAAACTATGGCTACACCTTC.

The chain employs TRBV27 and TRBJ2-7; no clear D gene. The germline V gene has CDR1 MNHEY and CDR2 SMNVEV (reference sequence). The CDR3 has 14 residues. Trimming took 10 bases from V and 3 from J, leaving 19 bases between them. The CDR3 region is CATQRSQNDYEQYF. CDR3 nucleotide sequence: TGTGCCACCCAGAGGAGCCAAAACGACTACGAGCAGTACTTC.

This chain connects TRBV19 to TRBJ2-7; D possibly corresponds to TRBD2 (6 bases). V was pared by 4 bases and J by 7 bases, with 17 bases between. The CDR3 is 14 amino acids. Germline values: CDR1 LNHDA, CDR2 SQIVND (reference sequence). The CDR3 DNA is TGTGCCAGTAGTAGGACGGGGAGCGGAGGGGAGCAGTACTTC. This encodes CASSRTGSGGEQYF. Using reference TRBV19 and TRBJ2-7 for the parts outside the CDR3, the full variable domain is DGGITQSPKYLFRKEGQNVTLSCEQNLNHDAMYWYRQDPGQGLRLIYYSQIVNDFQKGDIAEGYSVSREKKESFPLTVTSAQKNPTAFYLCASSRTGSGGEQYFGPGTRLTVT.

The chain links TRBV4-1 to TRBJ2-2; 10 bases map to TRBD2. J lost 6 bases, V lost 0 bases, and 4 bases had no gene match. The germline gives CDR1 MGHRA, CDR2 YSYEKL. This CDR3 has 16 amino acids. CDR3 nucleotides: TGCGCCAGCAGCCAAGACCCTAGCGGGAGACCCGGGGAGCTGTTTTTT. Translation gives CASSQDPSGRPGELFF.

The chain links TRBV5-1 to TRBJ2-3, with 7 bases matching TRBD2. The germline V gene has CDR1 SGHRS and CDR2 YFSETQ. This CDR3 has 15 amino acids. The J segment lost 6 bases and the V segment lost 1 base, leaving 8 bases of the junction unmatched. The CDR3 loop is CASSLFSTSMDTQYF. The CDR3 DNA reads TGCGCCAGCAGCTTGTTTTCGACTAGCATGGATACGCAGTATTTT.

The DNA for the CDR3 is TGTGCCAGCAGTCCGGGACAGGGTTTAGGAAACACCATATATTTT. Translating gives CASSPGQGLGNTIYF. The chain couples TRBV9 to TRBJ1-3; 9 nucleotides align to TRBD1. Germline lookup yields CDR1 SGDLS and CDR2 YYNGEE. The CDR3 sequence is 15 residues long. Trimming took 5 bases from V and 4 from J; bases not matched to a gene: 7.

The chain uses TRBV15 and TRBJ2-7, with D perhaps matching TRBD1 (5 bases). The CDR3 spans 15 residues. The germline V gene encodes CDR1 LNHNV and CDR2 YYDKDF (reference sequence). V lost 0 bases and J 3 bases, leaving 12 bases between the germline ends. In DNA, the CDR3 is TGTGCCACCAGCAGAGATAAGGGGATAAGCTACGAGCAGTACTTC. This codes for CATSRDKGISYEQYF.

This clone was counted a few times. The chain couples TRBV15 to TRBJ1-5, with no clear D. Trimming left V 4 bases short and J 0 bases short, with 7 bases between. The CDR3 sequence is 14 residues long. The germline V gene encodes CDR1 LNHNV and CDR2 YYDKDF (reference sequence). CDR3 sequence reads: CATSNKDSNQPQHF. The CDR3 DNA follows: TGTGCCACCAGCAACAAGGATAGCAATCAGCCCCAGCATTTT. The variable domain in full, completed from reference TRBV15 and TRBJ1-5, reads DAMVIQNPRYQVTQFGKPVTLSCSQTLNHNVMYWYQQKSSQAPKLLFHYYDKDFNNEADTPDNFQSRRPNTSFCFLDIRSPGLGDTAMYLCATSNKDSNQPQHFGDGTRLSIL.

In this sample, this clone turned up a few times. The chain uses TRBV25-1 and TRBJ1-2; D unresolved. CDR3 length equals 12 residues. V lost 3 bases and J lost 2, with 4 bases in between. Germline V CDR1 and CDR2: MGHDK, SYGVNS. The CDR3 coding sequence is TGTGCCAGCAGTGATCAGAACTATGGCTACACCTTC. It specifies CASSDQNYGYTF.

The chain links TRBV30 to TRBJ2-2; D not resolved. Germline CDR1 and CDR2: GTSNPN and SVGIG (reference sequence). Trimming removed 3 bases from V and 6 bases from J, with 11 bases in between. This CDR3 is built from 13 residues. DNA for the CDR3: TGTGCCTGGAGGACTTCGTTCTCCGGGGAGCTGTTTTTT. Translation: CAWRTSFSGELFF.